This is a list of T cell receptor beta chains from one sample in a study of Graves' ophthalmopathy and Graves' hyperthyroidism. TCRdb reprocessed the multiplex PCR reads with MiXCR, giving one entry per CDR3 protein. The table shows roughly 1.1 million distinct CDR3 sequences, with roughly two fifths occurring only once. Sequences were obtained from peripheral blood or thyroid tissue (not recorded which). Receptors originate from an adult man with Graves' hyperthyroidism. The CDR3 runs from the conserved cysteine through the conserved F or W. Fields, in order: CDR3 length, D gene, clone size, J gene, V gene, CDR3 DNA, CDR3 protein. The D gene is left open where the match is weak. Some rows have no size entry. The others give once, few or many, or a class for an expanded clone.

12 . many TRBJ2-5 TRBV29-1 TGCAGCGTTGAAGATCCGGCAAGACCCCAGTACTTC CSVEDPARPQYF
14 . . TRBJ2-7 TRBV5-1 TGCGCCAGCAGCTTGGAGAGCTCCCCCTACGAGCAGTACTTC CASSLESSPYEQYF
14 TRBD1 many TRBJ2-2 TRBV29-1 TGCAGCGTTGGGGGACAGGGAGGCACCGGGGAGCTGTTTTTT CSVGGQGGTGELFF
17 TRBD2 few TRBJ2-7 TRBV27 TGTGCCAGCATGCGTAGCGGGGGCCCCAGTGGGTTCTACGAGCAGTACTTC CASMRSGGPSGFYEQYF
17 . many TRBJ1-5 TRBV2 TGTGCCAGCGACCTCATTAACCCGGGACACGACAATCAGCCCCAGCATTTT CASDLINPGHDNQPQHF
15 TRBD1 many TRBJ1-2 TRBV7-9 TGTGCCAGCAGCTTCCCAGGACAGGGGTTCTATGGCTACACCTTC CASSFPGQGFYGYTF
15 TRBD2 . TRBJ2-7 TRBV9 TGTGCCAGCAGCGTAGGAATGAGGACTAGCGAGGAGCAGTACTTC CASSVGMRTSEEQYF
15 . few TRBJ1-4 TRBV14 TGTGCCAGCAGCCAACGGGCAGGCGCCCGAGAAAAACTGTTTTTT CASSQRAGAREKLFF
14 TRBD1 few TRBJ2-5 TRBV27 TGTGCCAGCAGTACATCGACAGGGCGGGAGACCCAGTACTTC CASSTSTGRETQYF
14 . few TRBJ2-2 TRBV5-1 TGCGCCAGCAGTTTACAGGGCCTCACCGGGGAGCTGTTTTTT CASSLQGLTGELFF
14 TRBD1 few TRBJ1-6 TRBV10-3 TGTGCCAGCAGAAACAGGGGGCTCGGGTCACCCCTCCACTTT CASRNRGLGSPLHF
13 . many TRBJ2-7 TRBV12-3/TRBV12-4 TGTGCCAGCAGTTCCCCGGACAGATACGAGCAGTACTTC CASSSPDRYEQYF
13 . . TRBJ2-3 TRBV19 TGTGCCAGTAGTCCCGACCGGAGAGATACGCAGTATTTT CASSPDRRDTQYF
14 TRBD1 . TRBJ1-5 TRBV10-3 TGTGCCATCAGGCGTGGACAGGCATTGGGGCCCCAGCATTTT CAIRRGQALGPQHF
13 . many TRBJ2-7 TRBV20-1 TGCAGTGCTACCCACAGGCCGGTAGGCGAGCAGTACTTC CSATHRPVGEQYF
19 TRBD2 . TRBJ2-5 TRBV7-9 TGTGCCAGCAGCGACCGGACTAGCGGGGGTCCCGGGGGAAAAGAGACCCAGTACTTC CASSDRTSGGPGGKETQYF
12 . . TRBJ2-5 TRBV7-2 TGTGCCAGCAGCATAGAACAAGAGACCCAGTACTTC CASSIEQETQYF
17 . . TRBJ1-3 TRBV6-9 TGTGCCAGCAGTGAAGCGGTAGCCTCTCTCAGGAGTGACACCATATATTTT CASSEAVASLRSDTIYF
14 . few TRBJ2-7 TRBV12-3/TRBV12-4 TGTGCCAGCAGTTTAAGACTGACGACCTACGAGCAGTACTTC CASSLRLTTYEQYF
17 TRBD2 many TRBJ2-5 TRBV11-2 TGTGCCAGCAGCGCGGGACTAGCGGGAGGTTTCGGGGAGACCCAGTACTTC CASSAGLAGGFGETQYF
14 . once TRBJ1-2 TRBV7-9 TGTGCCGGCAGTTCGGGGGCCCACCGCCATGGCTACACCTTC CAGSSGAHRHGYTF
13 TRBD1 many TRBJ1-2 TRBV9 TGTGCCAGCAGCATGGGACAGGGTTATGGCTACACCTTC CASSMGQGYGYTF
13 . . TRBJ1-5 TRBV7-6 TGTGCCAGCGGGCCGACCGATAATCAGCCCCAGCATTTT CASGPTDNQPQHF
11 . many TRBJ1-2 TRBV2 TGTGCCAGCGCGTGGGGGGAAAGATACACCTTC CASAWGERYTF
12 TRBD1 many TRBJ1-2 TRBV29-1 TGCAGCGCTTACAGGGGCAACTATGGCTACACCTTC CSAYRGNYGYTF
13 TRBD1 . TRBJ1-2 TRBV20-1 TGCAGTGAGGGACAGGGGAGTACTTCAGGTTGCACCTTC CSEGQGSTSGCTF
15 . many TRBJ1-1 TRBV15 TGTGCCACCAGCAGAGATCGGGCACCAAACACTGAAGCTTTCTTT CATSRDRAPNTEAFF
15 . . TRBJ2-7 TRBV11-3 TGTGCCAGCAGCTTAGAACAGGGATTCTCCTACGAGGAGTACTTC CASSLEQGFSYEEYF
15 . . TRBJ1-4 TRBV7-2 TGTGCCAGCAGCTCCCCGCGTGGCTCCAATGAAAAACTGTTTTTT CASSSPRGSNEKLFF
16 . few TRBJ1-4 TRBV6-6 TGTGCCAGCAGTTGGACGGGCGTCCCGCGGTTAGAAAAACTGTTTTTT CASSWTGVPRLEKLFF
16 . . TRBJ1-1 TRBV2 TGTGCCAGCAGTGAAATGGAGGGTTGGGTGAACACTGAAGCTTTCTTT CASSEMEGWVNTEAFF
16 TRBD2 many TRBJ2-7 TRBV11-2 TGTGCCAGCAGACCAGCCGGGACTAGCGGGAGGGACGAGCAGTACTTC CASRPAGTSGRDEQYF
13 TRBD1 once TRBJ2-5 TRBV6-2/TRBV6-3 TGTGCCAGCAGTTACGGGACAGGGGGCCCCCGGGTCTTC CASSYGTGGPRVF
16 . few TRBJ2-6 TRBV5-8 TGTGCCAGCAGCTTAGACCCGCCGCGTGGGGCCAACGTCCTGACTTTC CASSLDPPRGANVLTF
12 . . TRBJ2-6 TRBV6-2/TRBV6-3 TGTGCCAGCAGTTTAGCGGCCCCCGTCCTGACTTTC CASSLAAPVLTF
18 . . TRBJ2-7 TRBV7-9 TGTGCCAGCGGCGGAGGAGAAGGCTCGGGTTGCGGCTACTACGAGCAGTACTTC CASGGGEGSGCGYYEQYF
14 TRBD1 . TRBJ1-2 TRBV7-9 TGTGCCAGCAGCATGGGACAGGAGGGCTATGGCTACACCTTC CASSMGQEGYGYTF
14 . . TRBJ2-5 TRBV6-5 TGTGCCAGCAGTTACGGGGGCGCCTCCCCCCCCACGTACTTC CASSYGGASPPTYF
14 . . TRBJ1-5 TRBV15 TGTGCCAGCAGCCGGACAGCTAGCAATCAGCCCCAGCGTTTT CASSRTASNQPQRF
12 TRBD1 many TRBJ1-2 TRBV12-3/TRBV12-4 TGTGCCAGCAGTTGGGACAGGGCAGGCTACACCTTC CASSWDRAGYTF
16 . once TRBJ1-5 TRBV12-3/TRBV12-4 TGTGCCAGCAGAACCCTCAGGGGAAGCAGCAATCAGCCCCAGCATTTT CASRTLRGSSNQPQHF
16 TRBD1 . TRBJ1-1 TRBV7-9 TGTGCCAGCGGCCACCGACGGGACAGAGGGAGCACTGAAGCTTTCTTT CASGHRRDRGSTEAFF
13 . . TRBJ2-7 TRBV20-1 TGCAGTGCCAAGCGAAGAGGGATCTACGAGCAGTACTTC CSAKRRGIYEQYF
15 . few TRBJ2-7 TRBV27 TGTGCCAGCAGTCGAATCCTGGGGACATTCCACGAGCAGTACTTC CASSRILGTFHEQYF
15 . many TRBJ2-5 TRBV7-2 TGTGCCAGCAGCCCGCCGGGGGACGGGTGGGAGACCCAGTACTTC CASSPPGDGWETQYF
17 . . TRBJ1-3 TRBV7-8 TGTGCCAGCAGCCCAGGCCCTCCGACGGGCTCTGGAAACACCATATATTTT CASSPGPPTGSGNTIYF
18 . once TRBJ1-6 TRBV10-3 TGTGCCAGCAGTTTATATTTGGGACGGGTGAGGGAAAATTCACCCCTCCACTTT CASSLYLGRVRENSPLHF
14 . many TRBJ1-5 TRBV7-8 TGTGCCAGCAGCTTAGGGTCAGGGGCTCAGCCCCAGCATTTT CASSLGSGAQPQHF
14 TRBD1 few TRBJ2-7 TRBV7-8 TGTGCCAGCCGCCGCTGGGACAGGGGATACGAGCAGTACTTC CASRRWDRGYEQYF
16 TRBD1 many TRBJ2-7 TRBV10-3 TGTGCCATCAGTGAGTCGAATAAGGGACAGATCTACGAGCAGTACTTC CAISESNKGQIYEQYF
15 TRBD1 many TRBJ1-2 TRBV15 TGTGCCACCAGCAGAGATATGAACAGGGGGTATGGCTACACCTTC CATSRDMNRGYGYTF